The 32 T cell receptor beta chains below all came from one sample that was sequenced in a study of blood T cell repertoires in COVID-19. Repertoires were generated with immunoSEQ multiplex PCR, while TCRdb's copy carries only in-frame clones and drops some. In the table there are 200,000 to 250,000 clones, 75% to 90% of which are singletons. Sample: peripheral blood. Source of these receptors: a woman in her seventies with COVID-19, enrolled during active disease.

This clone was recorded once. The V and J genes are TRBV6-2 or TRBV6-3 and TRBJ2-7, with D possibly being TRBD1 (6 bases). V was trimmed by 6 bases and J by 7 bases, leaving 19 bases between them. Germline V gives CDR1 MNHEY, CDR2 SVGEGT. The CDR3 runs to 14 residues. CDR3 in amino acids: CASSPGWPQGEQYF. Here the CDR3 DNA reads TGTGCCAGCAGCCCGGGTTGGCCCCAGGGGGAGCAGTACTTC.

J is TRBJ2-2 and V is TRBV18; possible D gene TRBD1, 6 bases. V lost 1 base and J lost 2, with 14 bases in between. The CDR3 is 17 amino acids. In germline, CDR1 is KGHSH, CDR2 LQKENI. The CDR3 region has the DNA TGTGCCAGCTCACCACGGATCCCAGGGGAAAACACCGGGGAGCTGTTTTTT. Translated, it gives CASSPRIPGENTGELFF.

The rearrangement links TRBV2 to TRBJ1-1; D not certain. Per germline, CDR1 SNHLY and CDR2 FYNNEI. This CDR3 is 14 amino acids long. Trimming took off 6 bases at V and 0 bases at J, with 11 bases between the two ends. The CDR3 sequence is CASRVPVMNTEAFF. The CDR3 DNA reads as TGTGCCAGCAGGGTCCCAGTGATGAACACTGAAGCTTTCTTT.

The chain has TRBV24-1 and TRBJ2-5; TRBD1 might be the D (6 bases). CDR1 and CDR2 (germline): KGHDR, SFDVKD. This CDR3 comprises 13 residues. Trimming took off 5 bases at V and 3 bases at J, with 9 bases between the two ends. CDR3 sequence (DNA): TGTGCCACCAGTGTAGGGGGTGAAGAGACCCAGTACTTC. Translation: CATSVGGEETQYF.

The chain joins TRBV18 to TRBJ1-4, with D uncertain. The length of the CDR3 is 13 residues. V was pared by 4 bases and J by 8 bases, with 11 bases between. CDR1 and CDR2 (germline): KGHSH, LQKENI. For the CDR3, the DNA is TGTGCCAGCTCACAGGCCGTACAGGAAAAACTGTTTTTT. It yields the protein CASSQAVQEKLFF. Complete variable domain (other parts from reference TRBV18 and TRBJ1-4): NAGVMQNPRHLVRRRGQEARLRCSPMKGHSHVYWYRQLPEEGLKFMVYLQKENIIDESGMPKERFSAEFPKEGPSILRIQQVVRGDSAAYFCASSQAVQEKLFFGSGTQLSVL.

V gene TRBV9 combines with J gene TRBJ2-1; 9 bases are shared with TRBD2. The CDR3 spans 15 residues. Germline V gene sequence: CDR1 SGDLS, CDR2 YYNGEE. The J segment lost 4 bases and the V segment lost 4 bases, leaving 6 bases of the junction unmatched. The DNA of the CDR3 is TGTGCCAGCAGCAGCAGACTAGCGGCTTACAATGAGCAGTTCTTC. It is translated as CASSSRLAAYNEQFF.

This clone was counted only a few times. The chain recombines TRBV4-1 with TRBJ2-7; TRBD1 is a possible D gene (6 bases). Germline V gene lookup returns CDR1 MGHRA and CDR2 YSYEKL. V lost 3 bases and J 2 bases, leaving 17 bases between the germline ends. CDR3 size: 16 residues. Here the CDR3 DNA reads TGCGCCAGCAGCCAGGGGACGGTCAGGGGAGCCTACGAGCAGTACTTC. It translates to CASSQGTVRGAYEQYF.

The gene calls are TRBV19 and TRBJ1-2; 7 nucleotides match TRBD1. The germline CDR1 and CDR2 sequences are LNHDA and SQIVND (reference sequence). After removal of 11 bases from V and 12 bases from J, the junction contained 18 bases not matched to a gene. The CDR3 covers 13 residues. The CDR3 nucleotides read TGTGCCTCGAAAAGGGGAGACAGGGATAATAACACCTTC. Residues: CASKRGDRDNNTF.

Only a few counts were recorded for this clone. In nucleotides, the CDR3 is TGTGCCAGCAGTGCCGGGCGTCAGGGGGCCCTCCACTTT. Encoded protein: CASSAGRQGALHF. The chain has TRBV2 and TRBJ1-6; TRBD1 aligns across 7 bases. The V and J ends lost 4 bases and 14 bases, in that order; junction bases with no gene match: 8. The V gene's germline CDR1 is SNHLY and CDR2 FYNNEI. The CDR3 is 13 amino acids.

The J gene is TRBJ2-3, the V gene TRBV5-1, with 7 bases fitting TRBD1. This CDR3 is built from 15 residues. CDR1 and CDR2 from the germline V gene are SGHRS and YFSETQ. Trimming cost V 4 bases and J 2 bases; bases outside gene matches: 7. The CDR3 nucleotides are TGCGCCAGCAGCCAACAGGGGTTGTTCACAGATACGCAGTATTTT. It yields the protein CASSQQGLFTDTQYF.

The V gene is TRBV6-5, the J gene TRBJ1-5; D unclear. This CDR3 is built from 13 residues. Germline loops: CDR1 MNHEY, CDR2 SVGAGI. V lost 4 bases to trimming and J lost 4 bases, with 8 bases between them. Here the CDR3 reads CASSSTVNQPQHF. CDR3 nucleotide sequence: TGTGCCAGCAGTTCAACAGTAAATCAGCCCCAGCATTTT.

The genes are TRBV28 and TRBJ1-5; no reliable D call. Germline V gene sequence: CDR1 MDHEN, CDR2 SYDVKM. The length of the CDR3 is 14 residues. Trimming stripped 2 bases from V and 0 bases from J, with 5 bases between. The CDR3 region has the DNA TGTGCCAGCAGTTTAGAGTATAGCAATCAGCCCCAGCATTTT. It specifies CASSLEYSNQPQHF.

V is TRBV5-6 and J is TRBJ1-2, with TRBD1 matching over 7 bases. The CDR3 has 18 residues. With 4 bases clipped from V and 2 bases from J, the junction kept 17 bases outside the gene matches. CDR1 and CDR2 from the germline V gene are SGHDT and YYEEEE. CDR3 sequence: CASSVISGTESPNYGYTF. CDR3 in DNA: TGTGCCAGCAGCGTCATTTCCGGGACAGAAAGCCCAAACTATGGCTACACCTTC.

CDR3 coding DNA: TGTGCCAGCAGTTCCCCCTCCGACAGAGGTTCCTACGAGCAGTACTTC. Translation: CASSSPSDRGSYEQYF. The chain employs TRBV6-5 and TRBJ2-7; TRBD1 is a possible D gene (5 bases). Germline-derived CDR1 and CDR2 are MNHEY and SVGAGI. This CDR3 has 16 residues. V lost 4 bases to trimming and J lost 1 base, with 17 bases between them.

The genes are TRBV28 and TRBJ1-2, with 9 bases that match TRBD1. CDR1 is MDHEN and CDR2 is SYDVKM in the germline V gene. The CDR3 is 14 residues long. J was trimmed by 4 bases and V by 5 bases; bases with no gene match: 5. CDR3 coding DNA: TGTGCCAGCAGTCGGGGACAGGGAGTCTATGGCTACACCTTC. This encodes CASSRGQGVYGYTF.

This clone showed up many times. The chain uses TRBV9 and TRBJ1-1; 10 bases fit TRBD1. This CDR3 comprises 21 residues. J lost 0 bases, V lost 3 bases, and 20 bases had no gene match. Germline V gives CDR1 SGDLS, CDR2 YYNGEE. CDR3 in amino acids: CASSALSRPGQGTDMNTEAFF. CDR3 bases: TGTGCCAGCAGCGCCCTCTCGAGACCGGGACAGGGGACAGACATGAACACTGAAGCTTTCTTT.

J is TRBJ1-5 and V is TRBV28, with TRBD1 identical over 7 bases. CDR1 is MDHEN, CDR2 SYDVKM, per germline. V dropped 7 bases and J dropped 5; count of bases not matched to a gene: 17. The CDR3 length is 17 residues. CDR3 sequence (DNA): TGTGCCAGCAATCGGGGTACCGAATTACAGGGGCATCAGCCCCAGCATTTT. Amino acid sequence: CASNRGTELQGHQPQHF.

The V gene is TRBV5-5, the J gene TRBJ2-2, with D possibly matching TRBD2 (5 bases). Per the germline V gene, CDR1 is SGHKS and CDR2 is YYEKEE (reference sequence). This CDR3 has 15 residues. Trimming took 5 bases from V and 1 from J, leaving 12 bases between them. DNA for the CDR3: TGTGCCAGCAGGAAGGGAGCCGAGAACACCGGGGAGCTGTTTTTT. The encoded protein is CASRKGAENTGELFF.

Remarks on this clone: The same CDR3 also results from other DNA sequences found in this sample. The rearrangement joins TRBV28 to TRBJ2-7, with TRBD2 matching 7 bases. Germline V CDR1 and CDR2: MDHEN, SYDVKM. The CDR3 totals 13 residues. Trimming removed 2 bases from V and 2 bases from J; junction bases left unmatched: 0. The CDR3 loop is CASSLAGAYEQYF. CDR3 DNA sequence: TGTGCCAGCAGTTTAGCGGGAGCCTACGAGCAGTACTTC. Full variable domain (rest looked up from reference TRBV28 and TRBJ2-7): DVKVTQSSRYLVKRTGEKVFLECVQDMDHENMFWYRQDPGLGLRLIYFSYDVKMKEKGDIPEGYSVSREKKERFSLILESASTNQTSMYLCASSLAGAYEQYFGPGTRLTVT.

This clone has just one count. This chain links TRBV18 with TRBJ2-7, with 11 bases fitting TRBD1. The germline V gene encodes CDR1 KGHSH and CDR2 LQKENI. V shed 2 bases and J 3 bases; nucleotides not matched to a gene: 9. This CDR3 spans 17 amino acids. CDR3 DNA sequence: TGTGCCAGCTCACCAACTACGGACAGGGGGCGCATCTACGAGCAGTACTTC. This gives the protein CASSPTTDRGRIYEQYF.

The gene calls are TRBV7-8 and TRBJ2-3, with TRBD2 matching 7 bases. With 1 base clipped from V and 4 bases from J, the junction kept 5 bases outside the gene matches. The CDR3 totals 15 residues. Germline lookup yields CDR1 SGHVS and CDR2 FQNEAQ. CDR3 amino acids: CASSLGAGVADTQYF. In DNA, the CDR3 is TGTGCCAGCAGCTTAGGGGCGGGAGTAGCAGATACGCAGTATTTT.

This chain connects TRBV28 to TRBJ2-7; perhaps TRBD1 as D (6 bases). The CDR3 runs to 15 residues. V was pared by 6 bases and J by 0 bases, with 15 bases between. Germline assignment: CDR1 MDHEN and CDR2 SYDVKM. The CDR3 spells CASRPNGQNSYEQYF. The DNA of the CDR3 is TGTGCCAGCAGGCCGAACGGACAGAACTCCTACGAGCAGTACTTC.

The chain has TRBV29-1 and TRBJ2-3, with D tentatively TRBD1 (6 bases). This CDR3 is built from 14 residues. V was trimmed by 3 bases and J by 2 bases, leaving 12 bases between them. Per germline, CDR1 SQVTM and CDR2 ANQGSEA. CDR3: CSVDLTGPTDTQYF. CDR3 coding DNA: TGCAGCGTTGACCTGACAGGACCCACAGATACGCAGTATTTT.

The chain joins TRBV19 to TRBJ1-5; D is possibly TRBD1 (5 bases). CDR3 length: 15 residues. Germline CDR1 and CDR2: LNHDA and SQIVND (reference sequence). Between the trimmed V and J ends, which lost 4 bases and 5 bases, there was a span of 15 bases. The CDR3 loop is CASSRGRSGDQPQHF. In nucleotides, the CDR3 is TGTGCCAGTAGTAGGGGGAGAAGCGGGGATCAGCCCCAGCATTTT.

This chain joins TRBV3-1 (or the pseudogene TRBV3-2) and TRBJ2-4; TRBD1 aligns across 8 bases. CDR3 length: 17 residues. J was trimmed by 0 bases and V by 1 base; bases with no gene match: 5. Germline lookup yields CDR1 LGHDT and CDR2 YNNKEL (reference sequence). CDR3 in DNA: TGTGCCAGCAGCCAAGCCCGACAGGGGCTAGCCAAAAACATTCAGTACTTC. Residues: CASSQARQGLAKNIQYF.

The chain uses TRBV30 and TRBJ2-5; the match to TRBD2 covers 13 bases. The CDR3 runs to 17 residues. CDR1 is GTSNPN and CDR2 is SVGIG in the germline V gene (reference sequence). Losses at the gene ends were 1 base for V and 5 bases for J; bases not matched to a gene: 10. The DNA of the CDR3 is TGTGCCTGGAGTGCCCGGACTAGCGGGAGACTACGGGAGACCCAGTACTTC. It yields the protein CAWSARTSGRLRETQYF.

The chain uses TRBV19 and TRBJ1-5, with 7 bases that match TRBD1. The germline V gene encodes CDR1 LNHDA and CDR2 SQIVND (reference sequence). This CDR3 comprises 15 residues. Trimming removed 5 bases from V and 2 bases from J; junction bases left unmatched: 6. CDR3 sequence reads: CASSFIGQGNQPQHF. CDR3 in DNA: TGTGCCAGTAGTTTCATTGGACAGGGCAATCAGCCCCAGCATTTT.

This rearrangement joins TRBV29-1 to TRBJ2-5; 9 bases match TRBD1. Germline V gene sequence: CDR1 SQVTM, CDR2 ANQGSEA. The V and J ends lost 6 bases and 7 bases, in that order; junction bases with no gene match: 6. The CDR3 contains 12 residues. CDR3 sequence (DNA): TGCAGCGTCGGGGACAGGGTGGGGACCCAGTACTTC. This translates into CSVGDRVGTQYF.

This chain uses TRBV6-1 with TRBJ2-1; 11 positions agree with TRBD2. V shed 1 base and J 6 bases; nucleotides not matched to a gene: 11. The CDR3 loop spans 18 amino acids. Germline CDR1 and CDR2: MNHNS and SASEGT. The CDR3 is CASSEDPLLAGAVNEQFF. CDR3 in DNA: TGTGCCAGCAGTGAAGACCCACTACTAGCGGGAGCGGTCAATGAGCAGTTCTTC.

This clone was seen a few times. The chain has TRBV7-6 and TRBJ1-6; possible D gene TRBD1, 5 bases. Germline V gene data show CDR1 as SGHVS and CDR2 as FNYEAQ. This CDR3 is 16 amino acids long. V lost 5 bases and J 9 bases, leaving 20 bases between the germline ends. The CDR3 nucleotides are TGTGCCAGCAGCCCGGCGGTGGCAGGGATGGGTTCACCCCTCCACTTT. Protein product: CASSPAVAGMGSPLHF.

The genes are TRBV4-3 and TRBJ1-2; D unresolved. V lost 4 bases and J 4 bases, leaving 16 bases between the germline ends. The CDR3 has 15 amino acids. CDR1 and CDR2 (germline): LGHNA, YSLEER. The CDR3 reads CASSPVHLGSYGYTF. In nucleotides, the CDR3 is TGCGCCAGCAGCCCCGTTCACCTAGGGAGCTATGGCTACACCTTC.

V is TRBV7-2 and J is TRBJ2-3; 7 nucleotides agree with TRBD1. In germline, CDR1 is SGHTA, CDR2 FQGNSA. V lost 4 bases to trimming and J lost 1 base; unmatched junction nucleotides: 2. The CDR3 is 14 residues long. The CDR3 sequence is CASSSQGGTDTQYF. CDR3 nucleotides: TGTGCCAGCAGCTCCCAGGGGGGCACAGATACGCAGTATTTT.